This T cell receptor (beta chain) is drawn from a study of CD8 T cells in Susac syndrome (dated by TCRdb to the late 2010s). About the full investigation: The study used repertoire sequencing to test whether antigen drove CD8+ T cell activation and differentiation in Susac syndrome. The study at large found these results: The number of individuals in the TCR sequencing and HLA analysis was acknowledged as relatively small.

Between the V and J ends, shortened by 4 bases and 5 bases respectively, the junction contains 11 bases. From cysteine to phenylalanine, the CDR3 is 12 amino acids long. Left in the record is the CDR3 DNA by itself, 36 bases read in frame from the first base. Looking up the germline V gene yields CDR1 SQVTM and CDR2 ANQGSEA. RNA was extracted using the RNeasy kit, and roughly 0.45 to 1 microgram was reverse transcribed with random hexamers. TCR beta CDR3 regions were amplified with the immunoSEQ multiplex PCR assay covering 54 Vbeta and 13 Jbeta segments. PCR amplification bias was corrected using a synthetic template baseline for primer optimization and computational correction. As for the authors' bioinformatics: Reads were assigned to V, D and J genes according to IMGT and analyzed in immunoSEQ Analyzer, with only productive sequences retained. To calculate clonality, Shannon entropy was normalized by log2 of the number of productive unique sequences and then subtracted from one. For each patient and control, public and private clones were evaluated among the 100 most prevalent clones. Susac-specific clones were defined as absent from healthy and MS cohorts, around 980 published viral clones and other ImmuneACCESS disease sequences. TCRdb took the public reads, trimmed them with fastp at Q25, ran MiXCR for clone calling and kept in-frame beta chains. Each CDR3 protein gets just one entry, which takes the most common genes and DNA from the rows behind it. TCRdb's processing, not the authors', yielded these V and J calls. Recorded for this sample are about 160,000 distinct CDR3 sequences; roughly 94% of them occurred a single time. Approximately 0.075% of the sample lies in the top ten.

High-throughput TCR beta sequencing profiled peripheral blood CD8+ and CD4+ T cells from healthy donors, Susac syndrome patients and multiple sclerosis patients. The healthy donors served as controls matched for age and sex. CD8+ TEMRA cells were enriched by FACS, while bulk CD8+ and CD4+ T cells were purified by magnetic negative isolation. Blood was drawn into EDTA tubes, processed within 24 hours, and PBMCs were isolated by density gradient centrifugation. PBMCs intended for TCR sequencing were cryopreserved in liquid nitrogen and thawed later in a water bath at 37 degrees C. Purity of sorted or isolated CD4+, CD8+ and CD8+ TEMRA cells was at least 90%. Of note for this clonotype: What this receptor recognizes is not known. No quality values exist for individual bases; no much larger clone is one base distant.

In this chain, TRBV29-1 is recombined with TRBJ2-5; the D segment is perhaps TRBD1 or TRBD2, each sharing 6 matched bases. This receptor was identified in a human donor in good health. The specimen was CD4+ T cells from PBMCs. Here is the DNA: TGCAGCGTTGTGGGGGGCCGGGAGACCCAGTACTTC. Its protein reads: CSVVGGRETQYF.